The present T cell receptor (beta chain) was sequenced within a study of PD-L1 blockade in urothelial cancer. Study background: Bladder-origin urothelial cancer in males described most of the 29 patients. Before enrollment, 0 to 3 chemotherapy regimens had been given to patients. Blood analysis occurred 3 weeks (second dose) and 6 weeks after treatment start. General study results and limits: Clones that were tumor-associated expanded more in the blood of durable-benefit patients at 3 weeks.

Assay: immunoSEQ multiplex PCR; the TCRdb copy retains only in-frame clones and omits some. The data contain roughly 56,000 clones, roughly four fifths of them seen just once; the ten biggest clones take up 4% to 5.5%. Germline CDR1 is SGHRS and CDR2 is YFSETQ. The CDR3 runs to 14 residues. The V gene lost 0 bases and the J gene lost 3 bases, with 10 bases spanning the gap. On this clone itself: Its antigen is undetermined.

This TCR was sampled from a man between 65 and 85 years old with urothelial cancer. The sequenced sample was PBMCs, obtained around atezolizumab (anti-PD-L1) treatment. This rearrangement joins TRBV5-1 to TRBJ2-7; D possibly corresponds to TRBD1 (5 bases). The CDR3 DNA sequence: TGCGCCAGCAGCTTGGCGACAGCCGTCTACGAGCAGTACTTC. It is translated as CASSLATAVYEQYF.